Listed here is a single TCR beta chain. These data are taken from a study of cytomegalovirus exposure and HLA in healthy donors. Germline trimming cut 6 bases from V and 3 bases from J; bases unmatched to any gene: 9. Germline values: CDR1 MDHEN, CDR2 SYDVKM. CDR3 length equals 15 residues. Primers included in the PCR were 60 Vbeta and 13 Jbeta primers. Produced via immunoSEQ multiplex PCR; TCRdb's table is partial and in-frame only. The data contain approximately 190,000 clones, more than 75% of them singletons. The chain carries TRBV28 and TRBJ2-7; 9 bases map to TRBD1. The sequence was collected from a man aged 40-49 years in good health and CMV-seropositive. The sequenced sample consisted of PBMCs. The DNA for the CDR3 is TGTGCCAGCAGCCCCACAGGGGGCGCGTACTACGAGCAGTACTTC. It specifies CASSPTGGAYYEQYF.